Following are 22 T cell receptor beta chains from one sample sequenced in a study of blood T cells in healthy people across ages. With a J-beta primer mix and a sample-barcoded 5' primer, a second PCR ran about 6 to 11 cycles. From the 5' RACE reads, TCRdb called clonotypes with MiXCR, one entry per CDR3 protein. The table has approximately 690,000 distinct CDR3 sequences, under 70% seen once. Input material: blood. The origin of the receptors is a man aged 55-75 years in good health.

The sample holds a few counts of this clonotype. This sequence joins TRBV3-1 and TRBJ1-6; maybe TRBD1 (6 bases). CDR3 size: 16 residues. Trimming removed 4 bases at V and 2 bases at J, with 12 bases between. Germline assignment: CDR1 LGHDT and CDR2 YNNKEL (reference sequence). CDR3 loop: CASSLNRDTYNSPLHF. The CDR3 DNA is TGTGCCAGCAGCCTAAACCGGGACACCTATAATTCACCCCTCCACTTT.

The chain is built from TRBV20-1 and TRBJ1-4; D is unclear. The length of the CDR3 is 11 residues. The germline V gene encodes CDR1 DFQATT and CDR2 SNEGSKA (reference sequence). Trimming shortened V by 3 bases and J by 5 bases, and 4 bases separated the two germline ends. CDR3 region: CSASGNEKLFF. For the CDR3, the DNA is TGCAGTGCTAGCGGGAATGAAAAACTGTTTTTT.

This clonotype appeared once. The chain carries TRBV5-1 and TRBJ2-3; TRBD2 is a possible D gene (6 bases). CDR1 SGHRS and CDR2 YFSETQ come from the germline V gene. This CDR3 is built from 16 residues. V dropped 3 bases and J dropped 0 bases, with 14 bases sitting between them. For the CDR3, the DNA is TGCGCCAGCAGCTCACCTTGGGGGACTAGCACAGATACGCAGTATTTT. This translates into CASSSPWGTSTDTQYF.

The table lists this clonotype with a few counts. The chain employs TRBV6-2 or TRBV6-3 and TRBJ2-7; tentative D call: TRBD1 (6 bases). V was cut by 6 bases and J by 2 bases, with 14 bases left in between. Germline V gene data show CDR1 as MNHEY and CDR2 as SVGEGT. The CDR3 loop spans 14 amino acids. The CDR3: CASSLRDTAYEQYF. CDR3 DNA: TGTGCCAGCAGCCTAAGGGACACCGCCTACGAGCAGTACTTC.

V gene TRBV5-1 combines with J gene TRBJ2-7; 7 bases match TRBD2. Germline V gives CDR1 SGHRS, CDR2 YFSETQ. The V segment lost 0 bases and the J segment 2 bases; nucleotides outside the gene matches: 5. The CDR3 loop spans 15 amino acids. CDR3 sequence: CASSLVASGTYEQYF. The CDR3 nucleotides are TGCGCCAGCAGCTTGGTGGCTAGCGGAACCTACGAGCAGTACTTC.

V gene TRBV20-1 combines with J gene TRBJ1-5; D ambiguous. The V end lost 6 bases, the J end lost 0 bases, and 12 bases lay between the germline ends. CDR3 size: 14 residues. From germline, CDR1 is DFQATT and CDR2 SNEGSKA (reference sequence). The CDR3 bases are TGCAGTGCCAGGACCTGGGGTAGCAATCAGCCCCAGCATTTT. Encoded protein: CSARTWGSNQPQHF.

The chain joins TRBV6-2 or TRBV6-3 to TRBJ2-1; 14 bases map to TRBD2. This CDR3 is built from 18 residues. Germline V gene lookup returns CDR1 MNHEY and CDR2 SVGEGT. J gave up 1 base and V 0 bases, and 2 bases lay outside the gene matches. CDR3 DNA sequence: TGTGCCAGCAGTTACTCGGGACTAGCGGGGGTTTCCTACAATGAGCAGTTCTTC. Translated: CASSYSGLAGVSYNEQFF.

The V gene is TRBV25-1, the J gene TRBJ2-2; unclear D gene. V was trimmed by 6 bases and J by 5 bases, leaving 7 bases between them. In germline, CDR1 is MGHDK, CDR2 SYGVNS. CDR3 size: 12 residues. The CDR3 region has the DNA TGTGCCAGCAGGCCGCCAACCGGGGAGCTGTTTTTT. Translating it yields CASRPPTGELFF. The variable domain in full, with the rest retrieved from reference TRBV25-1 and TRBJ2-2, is EADIYQTPRYLVIGTGKKITLECSQTMGHDKMYWYQQDPGMELHLIHYSYGVNSTEKGDLSSESTVSRIRTEHFPLTLESARPSHTSQYLCASRPPTGELFFGEGSRLTVL.

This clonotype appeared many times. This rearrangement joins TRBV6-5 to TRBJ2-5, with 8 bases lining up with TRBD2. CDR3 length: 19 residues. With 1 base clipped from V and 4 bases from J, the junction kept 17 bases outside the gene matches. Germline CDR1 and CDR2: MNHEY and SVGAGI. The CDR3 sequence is CASSYYPPANSGGRETQYF. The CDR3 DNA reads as TGTGCCAGCAGTTACTATCCCCCAGCCAACAGCGGGGGACGAGAGACCCAGTACTTC.

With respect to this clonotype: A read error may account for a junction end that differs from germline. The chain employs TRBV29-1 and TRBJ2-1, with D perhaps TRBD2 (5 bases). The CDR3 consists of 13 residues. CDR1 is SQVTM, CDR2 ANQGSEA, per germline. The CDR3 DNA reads TGCAGCGTTGTCGGGGTGTCCTACACTGAGCAGTTCTTC. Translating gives CSVVGVSYTEQFF.

CDR3 protein: CSASSTGGSNQPQHF. The CDR3 region has the DNA TGCAGTGCTAGTTCTACAGGGGGAAGCAATCAGCCCCAGCATTTT. The rearrangement uses TRBV20-1 and TRBJ1-5; 8 bases agree with TRBD1. The CDR3 sequence is 15 residues long. The V gene end was trimmed by 3 bases and the J gene end by 1 base; junction bases not matched to a gene: 5. Per germline, CDR1 DFQATT and CDR2 SNEGSKA (reference sequence).

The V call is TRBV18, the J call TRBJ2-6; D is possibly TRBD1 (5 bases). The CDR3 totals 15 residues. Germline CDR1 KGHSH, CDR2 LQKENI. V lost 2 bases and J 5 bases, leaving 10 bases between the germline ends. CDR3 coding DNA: TGTGCCAGCTCACCATCAGGGTTATGGGCCAACGTCCTGACTTTC. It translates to CASSPSGLWANVLTF. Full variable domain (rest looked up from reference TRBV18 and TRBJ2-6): NAGVMQNPRHLVRRRGQEARLRCSPMKGHSHVYWYRQLPEEGLKFMVYLQKENIIDESGMPKERFSAEFPKEGPSILRIQQVVRGDSAAYFCASSPSGLWANVLTFGAGSRLTVL.

The CDR3 loop reads CSSGNRGNNSPLHF. The CDR3 nucleotides are TGCAGTTCGGGAAACAGGGGGAATAATTCACCCCTCCACTTT. This chain links TRBV20-1 with TRBJ1-6; 8 nucleotides agree with TRBD1. CDR1 is DFQATT and CDR2 is SNEGSKA in the germline V gene (reference sequence). With 8 bases clipped from V and 5 bases from J, the junction kept 8 bases outside the gene matches. This CDR3 is 14 amino acids long.

Here the CDR3 DNA reads TGCAGTGCCCCAAGTGGACAGGGCGCTCACGAGACCCAGTACTTC. Protein sequence: CSAPSGQGAHETQYF. V usage is TRBV20-1 and J usage is TRBJ2-7; 8 bases are a match to TRBD1. The closer fit of TRBJ2-5 to the DNA end suggests the J call may be wrong. CDR1 DFQATT and CDR2 SNEGSKA come from the germline V gene (reference sequence). The CDR3 loop spans 15 amino acids.

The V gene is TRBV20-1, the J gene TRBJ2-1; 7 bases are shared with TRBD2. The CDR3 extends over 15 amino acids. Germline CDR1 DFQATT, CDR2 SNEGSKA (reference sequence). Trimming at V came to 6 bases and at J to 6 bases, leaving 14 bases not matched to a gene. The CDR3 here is CSALPGLGFVNEQFF. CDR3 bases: TGCAGTGCCCTCCCAGGACTAGGTTTCGTCAATGAGCAGTTCTTC.

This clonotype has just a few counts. CDR3 nucleotide sequence: TGCAGTGCTCCGGGACAGATCGTCTACGAGCAGTACTTC. Protein sequence: CSAPGQIVYEQYF. The rearrangement links TRBV20-1 to TRBJ2-7; the match to TRBD1 covers 7 bases. Trimming at V came to 5 bases and at J to 3 bases, leaving 7 bases not matched to a gene. The length of the CDR3 is 13 residues. CDR1 is DFQATT, CDR2 SNEGSKA, per germline (reference sequence).

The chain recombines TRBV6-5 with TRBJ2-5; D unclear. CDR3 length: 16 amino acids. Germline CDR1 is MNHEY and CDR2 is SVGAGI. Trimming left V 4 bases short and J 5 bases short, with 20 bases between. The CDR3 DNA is TGTGCCAGCAGTTCCCGTCGACACATTTCTGCGGAGACCCAGTACTTC. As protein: CASSSRRHISAETQYF.

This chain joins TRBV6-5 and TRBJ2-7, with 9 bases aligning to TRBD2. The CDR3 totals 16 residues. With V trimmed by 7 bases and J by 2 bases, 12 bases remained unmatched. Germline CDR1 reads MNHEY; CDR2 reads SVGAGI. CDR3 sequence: CASTREASGATYEQYF. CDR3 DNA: TGTGCCAGCACCAGAGAGGCTAGCGGGGCGACCTACGAGCAGTACTTC.

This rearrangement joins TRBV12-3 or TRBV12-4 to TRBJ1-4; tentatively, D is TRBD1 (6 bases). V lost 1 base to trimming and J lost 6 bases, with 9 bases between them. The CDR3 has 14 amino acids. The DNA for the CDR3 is TGTGCCAGCAGTTTAGACAGGGCGGATGAAAAACTGTTTTTT. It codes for CASSLDRADEKLFF.

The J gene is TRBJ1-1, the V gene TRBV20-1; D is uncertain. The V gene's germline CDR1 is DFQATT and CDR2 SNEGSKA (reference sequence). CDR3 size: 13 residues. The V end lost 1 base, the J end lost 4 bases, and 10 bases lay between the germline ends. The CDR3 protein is CSARAPPGTEAFF. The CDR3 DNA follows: TGCAGTGCTAGAGCCCCTCCGGGCACTGAAGCTTTCTTT.

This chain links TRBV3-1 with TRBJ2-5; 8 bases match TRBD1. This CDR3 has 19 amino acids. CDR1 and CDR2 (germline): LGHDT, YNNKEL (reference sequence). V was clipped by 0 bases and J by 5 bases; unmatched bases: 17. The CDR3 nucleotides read TGTGCCAGCAGCCAAGAGTTTGGCAGGACAGGGCGAAGGAGGGAGACCCAGTACTTC. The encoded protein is CASSQEFGRTGRRRETQYF.

This CDR3 is CAIGAGGANTEAFF. CDR3 nucleotides: TGTGCCATCGGGGCAGGGGGCGCGAACACTGAAGCTTTCTTT. This chain connects TRBV10-3 to TRBJ1-1, with TRBD1 identical over 8 bases. V trimming: 8 bases; J trimming: 1 base; junction bases outside the gene matches: 6. Germline V gene sequence: CDR1 ENHRY, CDR2 SYGVKD. The CDR3 consists of 14 residues.